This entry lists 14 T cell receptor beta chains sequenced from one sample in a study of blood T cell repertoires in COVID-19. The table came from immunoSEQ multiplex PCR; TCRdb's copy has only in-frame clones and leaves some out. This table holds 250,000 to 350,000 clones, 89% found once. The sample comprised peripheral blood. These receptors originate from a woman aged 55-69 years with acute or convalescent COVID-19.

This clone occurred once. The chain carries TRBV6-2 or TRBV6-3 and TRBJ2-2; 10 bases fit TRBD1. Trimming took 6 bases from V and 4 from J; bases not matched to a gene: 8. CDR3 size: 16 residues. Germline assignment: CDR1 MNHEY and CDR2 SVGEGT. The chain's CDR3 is CASSFPGQGTTGELFF. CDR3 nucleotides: TGTGCCAGCAGCTTCCCGGGACAGGGGACCACCGGGGAGCTGTTTTTT.

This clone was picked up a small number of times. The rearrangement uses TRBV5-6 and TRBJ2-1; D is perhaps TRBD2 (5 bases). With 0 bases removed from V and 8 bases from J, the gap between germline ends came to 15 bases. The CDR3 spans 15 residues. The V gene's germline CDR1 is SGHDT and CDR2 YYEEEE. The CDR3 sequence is CASSLVGGRTDEQFF. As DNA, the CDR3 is TGTGCCAGCAGCTTGGTTGGCGGGCGAACCGATGAGCAGTTCTTC.

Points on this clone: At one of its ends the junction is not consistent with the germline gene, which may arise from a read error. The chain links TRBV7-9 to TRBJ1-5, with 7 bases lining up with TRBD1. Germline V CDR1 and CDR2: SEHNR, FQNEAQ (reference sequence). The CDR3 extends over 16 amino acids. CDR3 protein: CASTLGQGESNQPQHF. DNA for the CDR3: TGTGCCAGCACCTTAGGCCAGGGGGAGAGCAATCAGCCCCAGCATTTT.

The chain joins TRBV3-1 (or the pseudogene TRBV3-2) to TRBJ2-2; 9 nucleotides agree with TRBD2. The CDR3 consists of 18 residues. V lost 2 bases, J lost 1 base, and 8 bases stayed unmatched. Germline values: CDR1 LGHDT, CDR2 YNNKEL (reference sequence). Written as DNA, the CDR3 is TGTGCCAGCAGCCAACTCGGAAATAGCGGGAGGAACACCGGGGAGCTGTTTTTT. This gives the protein CASSQLGNSGRNTGELFF.

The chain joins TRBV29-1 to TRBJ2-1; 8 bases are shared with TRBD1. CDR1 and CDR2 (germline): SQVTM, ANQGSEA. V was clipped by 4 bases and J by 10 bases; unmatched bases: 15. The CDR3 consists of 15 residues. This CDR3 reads CSVVRRGLAPIEQFF. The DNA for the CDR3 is TGCAGCGTTGTCCGCAGGGGGCTTGCTCCGATCGAGCAGTTCTTC.

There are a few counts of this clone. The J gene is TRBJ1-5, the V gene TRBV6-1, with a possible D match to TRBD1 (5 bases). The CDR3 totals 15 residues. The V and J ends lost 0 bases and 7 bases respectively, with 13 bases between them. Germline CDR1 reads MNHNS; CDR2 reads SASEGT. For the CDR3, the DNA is TGTGCCAGCAGTGAAGCGGCGGGGGGGAAACAGCCCCAGCATTTT. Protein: CASSEAAGGKQPQHF.

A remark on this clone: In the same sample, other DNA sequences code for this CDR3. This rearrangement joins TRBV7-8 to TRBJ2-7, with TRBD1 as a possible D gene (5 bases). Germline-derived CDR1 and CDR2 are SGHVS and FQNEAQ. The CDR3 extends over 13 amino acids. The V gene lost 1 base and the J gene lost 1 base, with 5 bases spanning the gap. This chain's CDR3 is CASSLDRSYEQYF. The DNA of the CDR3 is TGTGCCAGCAGCTTAGACAGGTCCTACGAGCAGTACTTC.

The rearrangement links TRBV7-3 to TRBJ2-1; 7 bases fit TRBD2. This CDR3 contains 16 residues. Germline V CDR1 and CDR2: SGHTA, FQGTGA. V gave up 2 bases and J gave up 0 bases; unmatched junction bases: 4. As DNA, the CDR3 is TGTGCCAGCAGCTTAGCTAGCGGCGGCTCCTACAATGAGCAGTTCTTC. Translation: CASSLASGGSYNEQFF.

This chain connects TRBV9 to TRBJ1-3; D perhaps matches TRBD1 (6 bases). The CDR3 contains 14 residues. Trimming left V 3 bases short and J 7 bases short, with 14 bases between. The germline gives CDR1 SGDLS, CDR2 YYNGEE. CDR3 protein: CASSAGRGLNTIYF. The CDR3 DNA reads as TGTGCCAGCAGCGCGGGCAGGGGTCTCAACACCATATATTTT. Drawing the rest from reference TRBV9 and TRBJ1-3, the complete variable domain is DSGVTQTPKHLITATGQRVTLRCSPRSGDLSVYWYQQSLDQGLQFLIQYYNGEERAKGNILERFSAQQFPDLHSELNLSSLELGDSALYFCASSAGRGLNTIYFGEGSWLTVV.

The CDR3 region has the DNA TGTGCCAGCAGTTTCCAGGGAAACACCATATATTTT. Amino acid sequence: CASSFQGNTIYF. The chain is built from TRBV28 and TRBJ1-3; D unclear. Germline CDR1 reads MDHEN; CDR2 reads SYDVKM. This CDR3 is 12 amino acids long. V gave up 3 bases and J gave up 4 bases, with 4 bases separating them. Filled out from reference TRBV28 and TRBJ1-3, the complete variable domain reads DVKVTQSSRYLVKRTGEKVFLECVQDMDHENMFWYRQDPGLGLRLIYFSYDVKMKEKGDIPEGYSVSREKKERFSLILESASTNQTSMYLCASSFQGNTIYFGEGSWLTVV.

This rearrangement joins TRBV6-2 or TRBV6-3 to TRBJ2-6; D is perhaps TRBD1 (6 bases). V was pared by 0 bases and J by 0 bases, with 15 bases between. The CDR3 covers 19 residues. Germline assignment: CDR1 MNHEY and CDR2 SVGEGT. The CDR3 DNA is TGTGCCAGCAGTTACTCCTGGACAGCATTAAGCTCTGGGGCCAACGTCCTGACTTTC. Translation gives CASSYSWTALSSGANVLTF.

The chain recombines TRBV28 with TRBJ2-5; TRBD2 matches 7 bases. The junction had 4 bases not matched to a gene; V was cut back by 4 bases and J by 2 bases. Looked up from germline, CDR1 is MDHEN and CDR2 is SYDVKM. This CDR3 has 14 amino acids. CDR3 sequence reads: CASSSLAVQETQYF. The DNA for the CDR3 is TGTGCCAGCAGTTCGCTAGCGGTTCAAGAGACCCAGTACTTC. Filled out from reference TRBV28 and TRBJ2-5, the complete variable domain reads DVKVTQSSRYLVKRTGEKVFLECVQDMDHENMFWYRQDPGLGLRLIYFSYDVKMKEKGDIPEGYSVSREKKERFSLILESASTNQTSMYLCASSSLAVQETQYFGPGTRLLVL.

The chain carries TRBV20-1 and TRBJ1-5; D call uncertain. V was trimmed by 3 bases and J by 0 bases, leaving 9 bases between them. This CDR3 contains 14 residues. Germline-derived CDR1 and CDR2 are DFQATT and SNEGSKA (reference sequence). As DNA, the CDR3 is TGCAGTGCTAGTAAGAGGATTAGCAATCAGCCCCAGCATTTT. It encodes CSASKRISNQPQHF.

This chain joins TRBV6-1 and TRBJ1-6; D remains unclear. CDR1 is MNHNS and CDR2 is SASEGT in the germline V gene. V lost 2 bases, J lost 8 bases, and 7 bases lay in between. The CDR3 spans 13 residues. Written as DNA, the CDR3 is TGTGCCAGCAGTGAACGGGAGGATTCACCCCTCCACTTT. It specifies CASSEREDSPLHF.